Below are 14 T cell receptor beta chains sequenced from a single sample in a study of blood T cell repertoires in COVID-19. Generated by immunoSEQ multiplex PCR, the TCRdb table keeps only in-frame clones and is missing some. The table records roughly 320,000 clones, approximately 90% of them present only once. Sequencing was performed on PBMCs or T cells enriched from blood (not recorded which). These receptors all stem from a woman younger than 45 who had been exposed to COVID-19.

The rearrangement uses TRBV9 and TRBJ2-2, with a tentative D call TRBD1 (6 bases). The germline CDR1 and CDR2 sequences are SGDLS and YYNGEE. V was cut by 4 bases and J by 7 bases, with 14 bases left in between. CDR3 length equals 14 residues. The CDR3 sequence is CASSSRQDDGELFF. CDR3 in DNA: TGTGCCAGCAGCTCTCGACAGGACGACGGGGAGCTGTTTTTT.

This CDR3 is CASSQDRFVASDTQYF. CDR3 nucleotides: TGCGCCAGCAGCCAAGATCGGTTTGTAGCAAGCGATACGCAGTATTTT. The V call is TRBV4-3, the J call TRBJ2-3; D remains unclear. The CDR3 spans 16 residues. Trimming shortened V by 0 bases and J by 6 bases, and 16 bases separated the two germline ends. Per the germline V gene, CDR1 is LGHNA and CDR2 is YSLEER.

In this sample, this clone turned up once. CDR3 protein: CASSVQGGYEQYF. CDR3 DNA sequence: TGTGCCAGCAGCGTCCAGGGGGGCTACGAGCAGTACTTC. The chain employs TRBV9 and TRBJ2-7; possible D gene TRBD1, 7 bases. The CDR3 has 13 residues. Germline assignment: CDR1 SGDLS and CDR2 YYNGEE. Between the trimmed V and J ends, which lost 2 bases and 3 bases, there was a span of 9 bases.

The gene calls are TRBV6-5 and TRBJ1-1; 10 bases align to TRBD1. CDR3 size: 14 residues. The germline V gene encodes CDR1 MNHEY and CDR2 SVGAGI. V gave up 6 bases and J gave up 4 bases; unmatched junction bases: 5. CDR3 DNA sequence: TGTGCCAGCAGGGGACAGGGGTGGGTCACTGAAGCTTTCTTT. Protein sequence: CASRGQGWVTEAFF.

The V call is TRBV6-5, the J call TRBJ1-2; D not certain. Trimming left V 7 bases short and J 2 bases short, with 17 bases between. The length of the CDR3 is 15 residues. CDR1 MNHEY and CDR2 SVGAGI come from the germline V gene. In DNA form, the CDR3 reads TGTGCCAGCACTACGGTACGTGCCGTGAACTATGGCTACACCTTC. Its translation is CASTTVRAVNYGYTF.

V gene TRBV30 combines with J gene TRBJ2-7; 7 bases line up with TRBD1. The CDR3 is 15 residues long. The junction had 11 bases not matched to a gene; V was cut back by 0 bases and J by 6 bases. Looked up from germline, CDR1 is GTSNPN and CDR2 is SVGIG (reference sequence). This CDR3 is CAWSVQGFGKGEQYF. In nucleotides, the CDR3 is TGTGCCTGGAGTGTACAGGGGTTCGGTAAGGGCGAGCAGTACTTC.

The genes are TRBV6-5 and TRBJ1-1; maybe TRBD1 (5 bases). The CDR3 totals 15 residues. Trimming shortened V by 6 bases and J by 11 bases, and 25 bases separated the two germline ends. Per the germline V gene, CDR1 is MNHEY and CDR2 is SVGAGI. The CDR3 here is CASRAGRGEWGSAFF. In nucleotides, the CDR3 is TGTGCCAGCAGAGCGGGGAGGGGAGAATGGGGTTCGGCTTTCTTT.

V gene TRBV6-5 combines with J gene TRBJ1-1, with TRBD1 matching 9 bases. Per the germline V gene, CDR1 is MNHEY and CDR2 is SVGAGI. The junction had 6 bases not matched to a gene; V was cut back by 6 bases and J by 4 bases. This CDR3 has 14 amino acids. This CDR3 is CASSLGQGITEAFF. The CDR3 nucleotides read TGTGCCAGCAGCTTGGGACAGGGTATCACTGAAGCTTTCTTT.

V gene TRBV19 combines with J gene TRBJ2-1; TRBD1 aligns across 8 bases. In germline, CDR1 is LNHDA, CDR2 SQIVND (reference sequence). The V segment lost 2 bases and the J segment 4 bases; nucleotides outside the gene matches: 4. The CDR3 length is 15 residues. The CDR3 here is CASSIRDRGYNEQFF. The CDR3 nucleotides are TGTGCCAGTAGTATACGAGACAGGGGATACAATGAGCAGTTCTTC. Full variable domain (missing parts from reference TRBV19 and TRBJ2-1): DGGITQSPKYLFRKEGQNVTLSCEQNLNHDAMYWYRQDPGQGLRLIYYSQIVNDFQKGDIAEGYSVSREKKESFPLTVTSAQKNPTAFYLCASSIRDRGYNEQFFGPGTRLTVL.

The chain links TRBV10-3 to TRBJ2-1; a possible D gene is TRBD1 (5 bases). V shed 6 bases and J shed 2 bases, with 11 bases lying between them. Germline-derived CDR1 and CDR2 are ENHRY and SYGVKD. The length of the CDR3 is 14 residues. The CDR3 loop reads CAIREQGAYNEQFF. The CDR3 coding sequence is TGTGCCATCAGGGAGCAAGGGGCCTACAATGAGCAGTTCTTC.

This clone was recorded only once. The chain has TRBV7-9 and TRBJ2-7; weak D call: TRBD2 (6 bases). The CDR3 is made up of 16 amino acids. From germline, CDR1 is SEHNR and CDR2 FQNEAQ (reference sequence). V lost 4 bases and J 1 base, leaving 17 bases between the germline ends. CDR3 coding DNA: TGTGCCAGCAGCTCCCGGGACTCGCCCCGTTCCTACGAGCAGTACTTC. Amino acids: CASSSRDSPRSYEQYF. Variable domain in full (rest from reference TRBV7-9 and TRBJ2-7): DTGVSQNPRHKITKRGQNVTFRCDPISEHNRLYWYRQTLGQGPEFLTYFQNEAQLEKSRLLSDRFSAERPKGSFSTLEIQRTEQGDSAMYLCASSSRDSPRSYEQYFGPGTRLTVT.

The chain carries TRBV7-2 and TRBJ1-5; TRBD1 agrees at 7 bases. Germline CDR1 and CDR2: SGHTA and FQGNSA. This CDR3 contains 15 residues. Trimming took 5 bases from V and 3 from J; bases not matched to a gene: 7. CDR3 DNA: TGTGCCAGCAGCAAGACAGGGCGCCACAATCAGCCCCAGCATTTT. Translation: CASSKTGRHNQPQHF.

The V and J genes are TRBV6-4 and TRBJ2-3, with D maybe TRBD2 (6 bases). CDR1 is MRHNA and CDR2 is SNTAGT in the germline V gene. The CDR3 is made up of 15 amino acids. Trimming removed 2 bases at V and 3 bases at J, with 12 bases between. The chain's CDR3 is CASSDRGRGTDTQYF. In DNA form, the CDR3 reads TGTGCCAGCAGTGACAGAGGGCGGGGAACAGATACGCAGTATTTT.

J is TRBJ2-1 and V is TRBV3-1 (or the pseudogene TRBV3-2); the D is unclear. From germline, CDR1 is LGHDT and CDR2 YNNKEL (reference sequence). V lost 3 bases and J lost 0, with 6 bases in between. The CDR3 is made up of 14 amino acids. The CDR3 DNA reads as TGTGCCAGCAGCCATCTAGGCTCCTACAATGAGCAGTTCTTC. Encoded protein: CASSHLGSYNEQFF.